These 27 T cell receptor beta chains share one sample of origin, sequenced in a study of T cells in Graves' hyperthyroidism and ophthalmopathy. What was amplified from RNA transcripts were TCR beta CDR3 regions. The TCR CDR3 first-round RT-PCR relied on the HTBI primer set. TCRdb analysed the multiplex PCR reads with MiXCR anew, one entry per CDR3 protein. In the table there are under 450,000 distinct CDR3 sequences, approximately 18% of which are singletons. Sequencing used blood. The receptors were sampled from a woman aged 30 to 39 with Graves' hyperthyroidism that later progressed to Graves' ophthalmopathy.

This clonotype was observed at least ten times. The J gene is TRBJ1-2, the V gene TRBV28, with a possible D match to TRBD1 (5 bases). Germline assignment: CDR1 MDHEN and CDR2 SYDVKM. This CDR3 has 14 amino acids. V was pared by 3 bases and J by 7 bases, with 15 bases between. The CDR3 loop is CASSFLAQGAGYTF. The CDR3 DNA is TGTGCCAGCAGTTTCCTCGCGCAGGGAGCTGGCTACACCTTC.

This clonotype occurred many times. The rearrangement uses TRBV27 and TRBJ2-7; no firm D call. The V gene's germline CDR1 is MNHEY and CDR2 SMNVEV (reference sequence). Trimming took 0 bases from V and 3 from J, leaving 6 bases between them. The CDR3 loop spans 13 amino acids. The CDR3 DNA sequence: TGTGCCAGCAGTTTATCGACGCACTACGAGCAGTACTTC. It is translated as CASSLSTHYEQYF.

This rearrangement joins TRBV2 to TRBJ1-5, with D tentatively TRBD1 (5 bases). The CDR3 is 15 amino acids. The ends were cut back, 1 base at V and 0 bases at J, with 7 bases in the middle. Germline CDR1 SNHLY, CDR2 FYNNEI. For the CDR3, the DNA is TGTGCCAGCAGTGAAGGGACACCTAGCAATCAGCCCCAGCATTTT. This codes for CASSEGTPSNQPQHF.

This clonotype has just a few counts. The chain employs TRBV19 and TRBJ2-1; tentatively, D is TRBD2 (7 bases). V shed 4 bases and J shed 7 bases, with 17 bases lying between them. CDR1 LNHDA and CDR2 SQIVND come from the germline V gene (reference sequence). CDR3 size: 15 residues. The CDR3 loop reads CASSTDRGDNNEQFF. The CDR3 DNA follows: TGTGCCAGTAGTACTGACCGGGGGGACAATAATGAGCAGTTCTTC. Based on the CDR3 plus reference TRBV19 and TRBJ2-1, the full variable domain is DGGITQSPKYLFRKEGQNVTLSCEQNLNHDAMYWYRQDPGQGLRLIYYSQIVNDFQKGDIAEGYSVSREKKESFPLTVTSAQKNPTAFYLCASSTDRGDNNEQFFGPGTRLTVL.

This chain links TRBV20-1 with TRBJ1-2; D is unclear. The CDR3 covers 15 residues. From germline, CDR1 is DFQATT and CDR2 SNEGSKA (reference sequence). The V end was cut by 0 bases, the J end by 3 bases, with 14 bases between. As DNA, the CDR3 is TGCAGTGCTAGAGACCCCTTAAGGATATACTATGGCTACACCTTC. Amino acids: CSARDPLRIYYGYTF.

In its sample, this clonotype was seen a few times. V and J are TRBV15 and TRBJ2-7; 8 bases match TRBD1. Germline V gene lookup returns CDR1 LNHNV and CDR2 YYDKDF (reference sequence). Trimming took 2 bases from V and 4 from J; bases not matched to a gene: 10. The CDR3 has 16 residues. The CDR3 sequence: CATSRSTTGGFYEQYF. CDR3 nucleotide sequence: TGTGCCACCAGCAGATCGACTACAGGGGGTTTTTACGAGCAGTACTTC.

A few counts support this clonotype. V is TRBV2 and J is TRBJ2-7; tentatively, D is TRBD1 (6 bases). CDR3 length equals 13 residues. V lost 6 bases to trimming and J lost 3 bases, with 12 bases between them. Germline lookup yields CDR1 SNHLY and CDR2 FYNNEI. The CDR3 bases are TGTGCCAGCAGGGACAGAGGATTCTACGAGCAGTACTTC. Translated: CASRDRGFYEQYF.

This clonotype came up a few times. This rearrangement joins TRBV6-1 to TRBJ2-3, with 9 positions matching TRBD1. With 9 bases clipped from V and 0 bases from J, the junction kept 13 bases outside the gene matches. The CDR3 sequence is 17 residues long. The germline V gene has CDR1 MNHNS and CDR2 SASEGT. The CDR3: CASRQGGPLSSTDTQYF. CDR3 sequence (DNA): TGTGCCAGTAGACAGGGGGGCCCTCTATCTAGCACAGATACGCAGTATTTT.

V usage is TRBV27 and J usage is TRBJ2-2; TRBD1 or TRBD2 may be the D gene (5 bases each). Trimming pared 3 bases from V and 5 bases from J, leaving 16 bases between. The CDR3 covers 16 residues. Germline-derived CDR1 and CDR2 are MNHEY and SMNVEV (reference sequence). CDR3 in amino acids: CASSFLSRGRTGELFF. The DNA for the CDR3 is TGTGCCAGCAGTTTTCTCTCTCGGGGCCGGACCGGGGAGCTGTTTTTT.

This clonotype has at least ten counts. This sequence joins TRBV7-8 and TRBJ1-2; no reliable D call. The CDR3 length is 13 residues. Trimming took 5 bases from V and 0 from J, leaving 7 bases between them. The V gene's germline CDR1 is SGHVS and CDR2 FQNEAQ. The CDR3 sequence: CASSKGTNYGYTF. The CDR3 DNA follows: TGTGCCAGCAGCAAGGGCACTAACTATGGCTACACCTTC. The full variable domain, rest sourced from reference TRBV7-8 and TRBJ1-2, is GAGVSQSPRYKVAKRGQDVALRCDPISGHVSLFWYQQALGQGPEFLTYFQNEAQLDKSGLPSDRFFAERPEGSVSTLKIQRTQQEDSAVYLCASSKGTNYGYTFGSGTRLTVV.

V gene TRBV6-1 combines with J gene TRBJ2-7; 9 bases line up with TRBD2. This CDR3 comprises 15 residues. Looked up from germline, CDR1 is MNHNS and CDR2 is SASEGT. The trim removed 6 bases at V and 6 bases at J, leaving 12 bases unmatched. CDR3 region: CASRNKAGGLPEQYF. In nucleotides, the CDR3 is TGTGCCAGCAGAAATAAAGCGGGAGGTTTGCCCGAGCAGTACTTC.

There are many counts of this clonotype. The CDR3 DNA reads TGCGCCAGCGTCCGGGACAGGGATAATTCACCCCTCCACTTT. Translated: CASVRDRDNSPLHF. V gene TRBV10-2 combines with J gene TRBJ1-6; 9 positions agree with TRBD1. The germline V gene encodes CDR1 WSHSY and CDR2 SAAADI. CDR3 length equals 14 residues. V was clipped by 8 bases and J by 5 bases; unmatched bases: 4.

This clonotype was seen many times. The chain recombines TRBV12-3 or TRBV12-4 with TRBJ2-2; D is uncertain. CDR3 size: 13 residues. Trimming took off 2 bases at V and 8 bases at J, with 9 bases between the two ends. CDR3 in amino acids: CASSLTYGGELFF. The CDR3, as DNA: TGTGCCAGCAGTTTAACCTACGGTGGGGAGCTGTTTTTT.

This clonotype was counted ten times or more. This chain uses TRBV24-1 with TRBJ2-1; the match to TRBD2 covers 7 bases. Germline loops: CDR1 KGHDR, CDR2 SFDVKD. With V trimmed by 7 bases and J by 6 bases, 5 bases remained unmatched. This CDR3 contains 13 residues. CDR3 bases: TGTGCCACCAGCGGGAGGCTCGTCAATGAGCAGTTCTTC. Translating it yields CATSGRLVNEQFF.

This clonotype occurred many times. The rearrangement links TRBV6-1 to TRBJ2-7; D is ambiguous. Trimming removed 2 bases from V and 3 bases from J, with 5 bases in between. The CDR3 runs 12 residues. CDR1 is MNHNS, CDR2 SASEGT, per germline. CDR3 nucleotide sequence: TGTGCCAGCAGTGAATTGATCTACGAGCAGTACTTC. As protein: CASSELIYEQYF.

J is TRBJ2-2 and V is TRBV11-3; the match to TRBD1 covers 8 bases. V gave up 5 bases and J gave up 3 bases; unmatched junction bases: 8. From germline, CDR1 is SGHNT and CDR2 YENEEA. The CDR3 consists of 16 residues. The CDR3 DNA reads as TGTGCCAGCAGCCCCGGGGCAGGGGGCTACACCGGGGAGCTGTTTTTT. Amino acids: CASSPGAGGYTGELFF.

This clonotype was counted many times. The J gene is TRBJ2-7, the V gene TRBV7-9, with D possibly being TRBD2 (6 bases). CDR1 is SEHNR and CDR2 is FQNEAQ in the germline V gene (reference sequence). This CDR3 region has 14 residues. Trimming took 5 bases from V and 2 from J, leaving 13 bases between them. DNA of the CDR3: TGTGCCAGCAGCCCCGGAGGCGGGGCCTACGAGCAGTACTTC. It codes for CASSPGGGAYEQYF.

This chain uses TRBV5-1 with TRBJ1-4; D might be TRBD1 (5 bases). The CDR3 loop spans 19 amino acids. Germline values: CDR1 SGHRS, CDR2 YFSETQ. V was shortened by 4 bases and J by 4 bases, with 26 bases between the two germline ends. This chain's CDR3 is CASSSTGGPSPVRNEKLFF. The CDR3, as DNA: TGCGCCAGCAGCAGTACAGGCGGCCCCAGTCCGGTCCGTAATGAAAAACTGTTTTTT.

This clonotype was counted ten times or more. The chain is built from TRBV3-1 and TRBJ1-6, with a tentative D call TRBD1 (5 bases). Between the trimmed V and J ends, which lost 4 bases and 12 bases, there was a span of 10 bases. The CDR3 is 12 residues long. CDR1 and CDR2 (germline): LGHDT, YNNKEL (reference sequence). CDR3 sequence: CASSPLRGPLHF. DNA of the CDR3: TGTGCCAGCAGCCCCCTGAGGGGACCCCTCCACTTT.

The table lists this clonotype with many counts. The chain combines TRBV12-3 or TRBV12-4 with TRBJ1-5; 11 bases map to TRBD1. Losses at the gene ends were 6 bases for V and 6 bases for J; bases not matched to a gene: 7. CDR3 length: 15 residues. CDR3 region: CASRGGTGGTQPQHF. Written as DNA, the CDR3 is TGTGCCAGCAGGGGGGGGACAGGGGGAACTCAGCCCCAGCATTTT.

Concerning this clonotype: Relative to the germline gene, one junction end is altered; a read error may explain this. V and J are TRBV7-9 and TRBJ2-1; 10 bases agree with TRBD2. Germline CDR1 SEHNR, CDR2 FQNEAQ (reference sequence). The length of the CDR3 is 14 residues. The CDR3 loop is CVSSLTTSGVEQFF. The CDR3 bases are TGTGTCAGCAGCCTGACAACTAGCGGGGTTGAGCAGTTCTTC.

This clonotype came up many times. The CDR3 protein is CASSLPSDTDTQYF. In nucleotides, the CDR3 is TGTGCCAGCAGTTTGCCTAGCGACACAGATACGCAGTATTTT. The chain is built from TRBV27 and TRBJ2-3, with D maybe TRBD2 (6 bases). This CDR3 is 14 amino acids long. Germline V gives CDR1 MNHEY, CDR2 SMNVEV (reference sequence). Trimming cost V 3 bases and J 2 bases, with 9 bases left between them.

This clonotype was seen a handful of times. The chain employs TRBV9 and TRBJ1-1, with D possibly matching TRBD1 (6 bases). The CDR3 consists of 17 residues. Trimming stripped 3 bases from V and 0 bases from J, with 18 bases between. Looked up from germline, CDR1 is SGDLS and CDR2 is YYNGEE. CDR3 loop: CASSAEDRPNMNTEAFF. The CDR3 DNA follows: TGTGCCAGCAGCGCCGAGGACAGACCAAACATGAACACTGAAGCTTTCTTT.

Notes on this clonotype: A much larger clone sits a single nucleotide away, making a read error possible. The chain employs TRBV19 and TRBJ2-1; D unclear. The CDR3 totals 17 residues. Trimming took 0 bases from V and 6 from J, leaving 18 bases between them. CDR1 and CDR2 from the germline V gene are LNHDA and SQIVND (reference sequence). CDR3 DNA sequence: TGTGCCAGTAGTATAGATTTGGATCCCAATCGAAGCAATGAGCAGTTCTTC. Translating it yields CASSIDLDPNRSNEQFF.

The V call is TRBV5-6, the J call TRBJ2-2; D may correspond to TRBD1 or TRBD2 (5 bases each). This CDR3 has 16 residues. Germline V gene sequence: CDR1 SGHDT, CDR2 YYEEEE. Trimming stripped 0 bases from V and 6 bases from J, with 15 bases between. The CDR3 DNA reads as TGTGCCAGCAGCTTGGCCCTCGGGACGTTTGCCGGGGAGCTGTTTTTT. Its translation: CASSLALGTFAGELFF. The full variable domain, with the rest looked up from reference TRBV5-6 and TRBJ2-2, is DAGVTQSPTHLIKTRGQQVTLRCSPKSGHDTVSWYQQALGQGPQFIFQYYEEEERQRGNFPDRFSGHQFPNYSSELNVNALLLGDSALYLCASSLALGTFAGELFFGEGSRLTVL.

This clonotype has ten or more counts. J is TRBJ2-5 and V is TRBV12-3 or TRBV12-4; D not certain. The CDR3 has 12 residues. Trimming removed 6 bases from V and 7 bases from J, with 12 bases in between. CDR3: CASRGGGGTQYF. The CDR3 DNA reads as TGTGCCAGCAGAGGTGGTGGTGGGACCCAGTACTTC.

A few counts support this clonotype. The J gene is TRBJ1-2, the V gene TRBV24-1; D remains unclear. The CDR3 length is 12 residues. V dropped 3 bases and J dropped 4 bases, with 5 bases sitting between them. Germline assignment: CDR1 KGHDR and CDR2 SFDVKD. The CDR3 DNA is TGTGCCACCAGTGATGGCATCTATGGCTACACCTTC. Protein: CATSDGIYGYTF.